The sequence of this T cell receptor beta chain was determined in a study of T-cell memory formation after mild COVID-19. Study outcomes and limitations: Most CD4+ clones that shrank were in CM and EM, while CD8+ ones turned up in EMRA.

In this sample, this clonotype turned up many times. The antigen is unknown. Researchers used 5'RACE with constant-segment primers to make TCR alpha and TCR beta cDNA libraries that carry sample barcodes and UMIs. TCRdb re-called the 5' RACE reads through MiXCR, storing one row per CDR3 protein. Of approximately 240,000 distinct CDR3 sequences listed, roughly 15% are singletons. Germline V gene lookup returns CDR1 SGHTA and CDR2 FQGNSA. The CDR3 runs 11 residues. The J segment lost 6 bases and the V segment lost 4 bases, leaving 0 bases of the junction unmatched. The chain is built from TRBV7-2 and TRBJ2-7; the match to TRBD1 covers 7 bases. The material sequenced was PBMCs or a T cell subset sorted from them (not recorded which). The sequence derives from a man between 18 and 29 years old who had mild COVID-19 (a few samples of this study predate the infection). Cell type and time point are not known. CDR3 nucleotide sequence: TGTGCCAGCAGCTCAGGGGGCGAGCAGTACTTC. This translates into CASSSGGEQYF.